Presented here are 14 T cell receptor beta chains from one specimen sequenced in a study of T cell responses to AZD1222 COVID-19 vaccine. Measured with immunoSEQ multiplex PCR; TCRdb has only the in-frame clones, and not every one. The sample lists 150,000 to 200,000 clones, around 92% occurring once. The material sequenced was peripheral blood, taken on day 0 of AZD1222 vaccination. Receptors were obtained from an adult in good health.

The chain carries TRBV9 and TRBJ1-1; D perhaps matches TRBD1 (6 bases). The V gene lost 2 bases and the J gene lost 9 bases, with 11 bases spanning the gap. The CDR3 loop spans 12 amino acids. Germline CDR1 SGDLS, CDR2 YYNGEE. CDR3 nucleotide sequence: TGTGCCAGCAGCGTTCCGGGGGCGCAAGCTTTCTTT. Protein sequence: CASSVPGAQAFF.

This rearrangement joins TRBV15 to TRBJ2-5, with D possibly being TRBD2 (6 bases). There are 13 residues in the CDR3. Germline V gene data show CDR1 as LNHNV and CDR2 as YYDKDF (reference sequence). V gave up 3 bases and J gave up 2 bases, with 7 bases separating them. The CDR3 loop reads CATSRRDQETQYF. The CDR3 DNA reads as TGTGCCACCAGCAGGCGGGATCAAGAGACCCAGTACTTC.

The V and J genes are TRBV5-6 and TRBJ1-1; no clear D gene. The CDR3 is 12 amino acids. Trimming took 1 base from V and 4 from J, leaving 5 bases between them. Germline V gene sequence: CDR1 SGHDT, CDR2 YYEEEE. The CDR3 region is CASSLFGTEAFF. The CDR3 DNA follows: TGTGCCAGCAGCTTGTTCGGCACTGAAGCTTTCTTT.

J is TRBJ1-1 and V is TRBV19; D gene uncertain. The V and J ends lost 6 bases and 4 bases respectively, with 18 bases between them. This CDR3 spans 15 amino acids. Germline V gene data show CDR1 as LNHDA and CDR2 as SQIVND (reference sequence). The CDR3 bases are TGTGCCAGTAGCATAACGACCGAGCCTGGCACTGAAGCTTTCTTT. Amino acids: CASSITTEPGTEAFF.

The CDR3 region is CAWTPGVGYGYTF. The CDR3 region has the DNA TGTGCCTGGACCCCCGGGGTTGGGTATGGCTACACCTTC. The V and J genes are TRBV30 and TRBJ1-2; no clear D gene. V lost 4 bases and J 5 bases, leaving 14 bases between the germline ends. Germline values: CDR1 GTSNPN, CDR2 SVGIG (reference sequence). There are 13 residues in the CDR3.

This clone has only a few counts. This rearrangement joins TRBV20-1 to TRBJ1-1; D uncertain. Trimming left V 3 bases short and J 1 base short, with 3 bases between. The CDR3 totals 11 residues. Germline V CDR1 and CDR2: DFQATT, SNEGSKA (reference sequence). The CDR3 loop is CSARGNTEAFF. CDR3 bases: TGCAGTGCTAGGGGGAACACTGAAGCTTTCTTT.

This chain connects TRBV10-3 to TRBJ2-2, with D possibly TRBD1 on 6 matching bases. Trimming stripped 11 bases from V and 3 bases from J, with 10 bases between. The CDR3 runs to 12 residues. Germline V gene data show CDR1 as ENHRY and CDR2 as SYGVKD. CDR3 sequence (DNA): TGTGCCGCACAGGGTTACACCGGGGAGCTGTTTTTT. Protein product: CAAQGYTGELFF.

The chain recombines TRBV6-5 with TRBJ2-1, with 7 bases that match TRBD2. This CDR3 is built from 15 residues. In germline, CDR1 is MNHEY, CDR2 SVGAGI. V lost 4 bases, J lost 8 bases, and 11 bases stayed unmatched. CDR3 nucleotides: TGTGCCAGCAGTTCGGGACTACCAGGAGGGGATGAGCAGTTCTTC. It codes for CASSSGLPGGDEQFF.

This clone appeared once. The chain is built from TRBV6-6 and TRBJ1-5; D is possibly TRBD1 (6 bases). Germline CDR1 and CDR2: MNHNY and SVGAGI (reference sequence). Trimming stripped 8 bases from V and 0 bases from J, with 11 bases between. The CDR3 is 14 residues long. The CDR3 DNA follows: TGTGCCAGCTGGGACATCGATAGCAATCAGCCCCAGCATTTT. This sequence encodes CASWDIDSNQPQHF.

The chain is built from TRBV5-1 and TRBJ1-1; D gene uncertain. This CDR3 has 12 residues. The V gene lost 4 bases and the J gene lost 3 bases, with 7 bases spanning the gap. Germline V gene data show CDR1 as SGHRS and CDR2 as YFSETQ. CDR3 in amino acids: CASSKVDTEAFF. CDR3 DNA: TGCGCCAGCAGCAAAGTTGACACTGAAGCTTTCTTT.

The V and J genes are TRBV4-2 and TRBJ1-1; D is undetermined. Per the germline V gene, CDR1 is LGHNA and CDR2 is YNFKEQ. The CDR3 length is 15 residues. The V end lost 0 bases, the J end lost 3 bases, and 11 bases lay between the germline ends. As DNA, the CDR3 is TGTGCCAGCAGCCAAGAAGGGTCACCCGACACTGAAGCTTTCTTT. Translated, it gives CASSQEGSPDTEAFF.

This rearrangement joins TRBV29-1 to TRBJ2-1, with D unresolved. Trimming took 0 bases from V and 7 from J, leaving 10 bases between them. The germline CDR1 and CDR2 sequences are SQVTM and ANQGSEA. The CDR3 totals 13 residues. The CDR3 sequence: CSVEDGSENEQFF. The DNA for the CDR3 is TGCAGCGTTGAAGATGGGTCCGAAAATGAGCAGTTCTTC.

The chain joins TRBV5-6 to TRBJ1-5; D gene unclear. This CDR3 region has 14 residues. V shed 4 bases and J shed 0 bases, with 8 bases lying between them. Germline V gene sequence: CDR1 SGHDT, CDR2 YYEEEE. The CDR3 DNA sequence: TGTGCCAGCAGCCGTCGCTATAGCAATCAGCCCCAGCATTTT. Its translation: CASSRRYSNQPQHF.

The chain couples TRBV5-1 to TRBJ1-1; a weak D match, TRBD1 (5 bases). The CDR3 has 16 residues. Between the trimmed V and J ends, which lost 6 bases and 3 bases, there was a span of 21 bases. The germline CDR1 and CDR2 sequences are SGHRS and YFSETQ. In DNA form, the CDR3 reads TGCGCCAGCAACCTGGGAGGGACCGGAACTGACACTGAAGCTTTCTTT. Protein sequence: CASNLGGTGTDTEAFF.